Listed here are 16 T cell receptor beta chains from one sample, sequenced in a study of early T cells in non-severe SARS-CoV-2 infection. A single record per CDR3 protein comes from TCRdb applying MiXCR to the 5' RACE reads. Altogether fewer than 60,000 distinct CDR3 sequences are present, approximately 8.5% being singletons, with the ten largest covering around 14%. Sequencing used whole blood. The receptors stem from an adult who was a healthcare worker with PCR-confirmed SARS-CoV-2 infection or an uninfected control (not recorded which).

This clonotype has ten or more counts. This chain links TRBV2 with TRBJ1-5; tentatively, D is TRBD1 (6 bases). Trimming took off 6 bases at V and 2 bases at J, with 11 bases between the two ends. The germline CDR1 and CDR2 sequences are SNHLY and FYNNEI. The CDR3 totals 14 residues. The CDR3 coding sequence is TGTGCCAGCAGCATACAGGGAGGCAATCAGCCCCAGCATTTT. Protein product: CASSIQGGNQPQHF.

This clonotype was counted at least ten times. The genes are TRBV15 and TRBJ2-7; 7 bases agree with TRBD1. The CDR3 length is 15 residues. Germline CDR1 reads LNHNV; CDR2 reads YYDKDF (reference sequence). V was pared by 3 bases and J by 3 bases, with 8 bases of the junction left unmatched. The CDR3 loop is CATSSKQGSDYEQYF. CDR3 DNA: TGTGCCACCAGCAGCAAACAGGGGTCCGACTACGAGCAGTACTTC.

This clonotype was observed many times. The chain recombines TRBV7-8 with TRBJ2-7; D may be TRBD2 (5 bases). CDR3 length equals 14 residues. Looked up from germline, CDR1 is SGHVS and CDR2 is FQNEAQ. Trimming took off 5 bases at V and 3 bases at J, with 14 bases between the two ends. The CDR3 reads CASSKREAIYEQYF. The CDR3 DNA reads TGTGCCAGCAGCAAACGGGAAGCCATCTACGAGCAGTACTTC. The variable domain in full, completed from reference TRBV7-8 and TRBJ2-7, reads GAGVSQSPRYKVAKRGQDVALRCDPISGHVSLFWYQQALGQGPEFLTYFQNEAQLDKSGLPSDRFFAERPEGSVSTLKIQRTQQEDSAVYLCASSKREAIYEQYFGPGTRLTVT.

The sample holds many counts of this clonotype. This chain joins TRBV15 and TRBJ2-1, with 14 bases aligning to TRBD2. Germline-derived CDR1 and CDR2 are LNHNV and YYDKDF (reference sequence). Trimming cost V 3 bases and J 7 bases; bases outside gene matches: 2. CDR3 length: 15 amino acids. CDR3 amino acids: CATSRGLAGVNEQFF. CDR3 nucleotides: TGTGCCACCAGCAGGGGACTAGCGGGGGTAAATGAGCAGTTCTTC.

The chain carries TRBV7-8 and TRBJ1-5; D gene unclear. Germline V gene sequence: CDR1 SGHVS, CDR2 FQNEAQ. This CDR3 spans 15 amino acids. Trimming took off 1 base at V and 6 bases at J, with 13 bases between the two ends. The chain's CDR3 is CASSLDHDGFQPQHF. CDR3 nucleotides: TGTGCCAGCAGCTTAGATCATGACGGTTTTCAGCCCCAGCATTTT.

The V call is TRBV4-3, the J call TRBJ2-1; 8 nucleotides match TRBD2. The CDR3 has 14 amino acids. Trimming at V came to 3 bases and at J to 9 bases, leaving 7 bases not matched to a gene. Germline V gene sequence: CDR1 LGHNA, CDR2 YSLEER. In DNA, the CDR3 is TGCGCCAGCAGCCAGGGGACTAGTGAGTTTGAGCAGTTCTTC. Its protein is CASSQGTSEFEQFF.

This clonotype has ten or more counts. The rearrangement links TRBV5-5 to TRBJ1-5; TRBD1 is a possible D gene (5 bases). Germline assignment: CDR1 SGHKS and CDR2 YYEKEE (reference sequence). V was cut by 2 bases and J by 4 bases, with 13 bases left in between. The CDR3 is 15 residues long. The CDR3 sequence: CASSFSDSVNQPQHF. As DNA, the CDR3 is TGTGCCAGCAGCTTCTCCGACAGTGTTAATCAGCCCCAGCATTTT. Together with reference TRBV5-5 and TRBJ1-5, the CDR3 gives the full variable domain: DAGVTQSPTHLIKTRGQQVTLRCSPISGHKSVSWYQQVLGQGPQFIFQYYEKEERGRGNFPDRFSARQFPNYSSELNVNALLLGDSALYLCASSFSDSVNQPQHFGDGTRLSIL.

This clonotype was counted at least ten times. The chain recombines TRBV6-5 with TRBJ1-6; 8 nucleotides match TRBD1. Trimming at V came to 2 bases and at J to 10 bases, leaving 16 bases not matched to a gene. The CDR3 runs 18 residues. Per the germline V gene, CDR1 is MNHEY and CDR2 is SVGAGI. CDR3: CASSYKTDRGGSSSPLHF. The DNA of the CDR3 is TGTGCCAGCAGTTACAAAACCGACAGGGGAGGCAGTTCGTCACCCCTCCACTTT.

At least ten counts were recorded for this clonotype. V and J are TRBV29-1 and TRBJ2-3; 7 positions agree with TRBD2. Germline CDR1 and CDR2: SQVTM and ANQGSEA. This CDR3 region has 14 residues. Trimming cost V 8 bases and J 2 bases; bases outside gene matches: 10. CDR3 in amino acids: CSLGLGVATDTQYF. In DNA, the CDR3 is TGCAGCTTAGGACTAGGGGTGGCCACAGATACGCAGTATTTT.

This clonotype is labeled medium-sized. The V and J genes are TRBV27 and TRBJ1-1; D may be TRBD1 (6 bases). Trimming removed 5 bases from V and 2 bases from J, with 12 bases in between. CDR1 is MNHEY, CDR2 SMNVEV, per germline (reference sequence). CDR3 length: 14 residues. CDR3 in amino acids: CASSPDSRNTEAFF. CDR3 DNA: TGTGCCAGCAGTCCGGACAGCCGTAACACTGAAGCTTTCTTT.

This clonotype has a count of ten or more. The chain employs TRBV11-3 and TRBJ2-3; D uncertain. Germline CDR1 and CDR2: SGHNT and YENEEA. V lost 3 bases, J lost 0 bases, and 4 bases lay in between. The length of the CDR3 is 13 residues. The CDR3 sequence is CASSFLSTDTQYF. The CDR3 DNA sequence: TGTGCCAGCAGCTTCTTGAGCACAGATACGCAGTATTTT.

This clonotype showed up just a few times. This chain links TRBV7-9 with TRBJ2-1; weak D call: TRBD1 (5 bases). V shed 2 bases and J shed 3 bases, with 11 bases lying between them. The CDR3 has 15 amino acids. The V gene's germline CDR1 is SEHNR and CDR2 FQNEAQ (reference sequence). This CDR3 is CASSLQGPDYNEQFF. CDR3 nucleotides: TGTGCCAGCAGCTTACAGGGTCCTGACTACAATGAGCAGTTCTTC.

This clonotype has at least ten counts. The chain links TRBV19 to TRBJ1-4; 7 bases are a match to TRBD1. The germline gives CDR1 LNHDA, CDR2 SQIVND (reference sequence). There are 13 residues in the CDR3. With 5 bases clipped from V and 8 bases from J, the junction kept 5 bases outside the gene matches. The CDR3 is CASSGTAIEKLFF. The CDR3 DNA sequence: TGTGCCAGTAGTGGGACAGCCATCGAAAAACTGTTTTTT.

This clonotype has at least ten counts. V gene TRBV29-1 combines with J gene TRBJ2-5; 8 bases fit TRBD1. In germline, CDR1 is SQVTM, CDR2 ANQGSEA. This CDR3 comprises 12 residues. V trimming: 4 bases; J trimming: 5 bases; junction bases outside the gene matches: 3. The CDR3 DNA reads TGCAGCGTTGGGACAGGGCTCGAGACCCAGTACTTC. It specifies CSVGTGLETQYF.

This clonotype showed up many times. V is TRBV10-3 and J is TRBJ2-5; 7 nucleotides align to TRBD1. This CDR3 is 17 amino acids long. The J segment lost 5 bases and the V segment lost 3 bases, leaving 15 bases of the junction unmatched. Germline-derived CDR1 and CDR2 are ENHRY and SYGVKD. Here the CDR3 reads CAISDPGQSPTEETQYF. In DNA, the CDR3 is TGTGCCATCAGTGATCCGGGACAGTCCCCGACGGAGGAGACCCAGTACTTC.

This clonotype was counted at least ten times. CDR3 nucleotides: TGCGCCAGCAGCCAAGACTCGTCTAGCGGGAGCTACAATGAGCAGTTCTTC. It translates to CASSQDSSSGSYNEQFF. V usage is TRBV4-3 and J usage is TRBJ2-1, with TRBD2 matching over 10 bases. The CDR3 covers 17 residues. Trimming removed 0 bases from V and 3 bases from J; junction bases left unmatched: 5. Germline V gene data show CDR1 as LGHNA and CDR2 as YSLEER.